This record concerns one TCR beta chain sequence. Its antigen remains unknown. What was sequenced were expressed TCRB transcripts, since all of the isolated RNA had been reverse transcribed. Profiled with immunoSEQ multiplex PCR; TCRdb holds only in-frame clones, not every one. The repertoire holds 450,000 to 600,000 clones, about 32% seen once, with almost 0.065% in the top ten. This record comes from a study of beta chain features in type 1 diabetes. Overall study results and limits: High-TCR-expressing cells could be over-represented by cDNA sequencing. Shorter TCRB CDR3s, moderately but significantly so, marked every one of the four CD4+ subsets in Type 1 diabetes patients.

V shed 1 base and J shed 7 bases, with 7 bases lying between them. The CDR3 totals 12 residues. The germline V gene encodes CDR1 KGHSH and CDR2 LQKENI. The chain couples TRBV18 to TRBJ1-1; D call uncertain. What was sequenced was naive CD4+ T cells from blood. This receptor was obtained from a man aged 18 to 29 in good health. CDR3 DNA sequence: TGTGCCAGCTCACCACGGACGCTTGAAGCTTTCTTT. This translates into CASSPRTLEAFF.